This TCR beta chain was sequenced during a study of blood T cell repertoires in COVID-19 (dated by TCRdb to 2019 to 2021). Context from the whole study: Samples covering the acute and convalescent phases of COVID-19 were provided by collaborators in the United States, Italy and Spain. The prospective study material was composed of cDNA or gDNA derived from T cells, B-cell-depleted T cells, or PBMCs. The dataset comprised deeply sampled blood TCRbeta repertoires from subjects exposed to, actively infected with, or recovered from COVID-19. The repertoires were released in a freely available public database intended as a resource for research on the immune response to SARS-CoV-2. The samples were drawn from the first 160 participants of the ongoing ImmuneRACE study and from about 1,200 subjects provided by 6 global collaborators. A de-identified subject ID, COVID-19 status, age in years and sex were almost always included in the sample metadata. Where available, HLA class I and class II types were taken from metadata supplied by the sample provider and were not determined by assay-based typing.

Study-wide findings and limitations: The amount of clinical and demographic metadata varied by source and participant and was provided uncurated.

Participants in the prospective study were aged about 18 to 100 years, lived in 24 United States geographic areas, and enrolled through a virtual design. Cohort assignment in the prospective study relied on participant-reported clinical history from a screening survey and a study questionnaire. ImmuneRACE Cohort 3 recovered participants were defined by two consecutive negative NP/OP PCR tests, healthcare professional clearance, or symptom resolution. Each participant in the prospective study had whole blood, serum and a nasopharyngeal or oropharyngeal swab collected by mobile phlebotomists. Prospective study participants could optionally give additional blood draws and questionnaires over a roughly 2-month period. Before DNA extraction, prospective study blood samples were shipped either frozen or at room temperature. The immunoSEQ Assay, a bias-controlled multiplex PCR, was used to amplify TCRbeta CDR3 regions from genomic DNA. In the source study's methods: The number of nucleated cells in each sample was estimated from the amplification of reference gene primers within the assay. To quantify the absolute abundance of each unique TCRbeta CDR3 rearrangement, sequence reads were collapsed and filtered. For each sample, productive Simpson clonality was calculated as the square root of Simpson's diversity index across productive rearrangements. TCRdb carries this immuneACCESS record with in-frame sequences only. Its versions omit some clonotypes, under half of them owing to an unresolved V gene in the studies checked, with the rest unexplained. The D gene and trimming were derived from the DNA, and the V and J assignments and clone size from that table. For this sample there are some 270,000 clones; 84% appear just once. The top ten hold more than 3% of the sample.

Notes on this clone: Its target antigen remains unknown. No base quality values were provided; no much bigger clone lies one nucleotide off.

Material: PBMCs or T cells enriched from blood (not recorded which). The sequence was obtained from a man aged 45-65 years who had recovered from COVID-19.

For the CDR3, the sequence is CASSFDRGSYEQYF. The DNA sequence is given as TGTGCCAGCAGCTTCGACAGGGGGTCCTACGAGCAGTACTTC. The chain was built from TRBV5-4 and TRBJ2-7; TRBD1 fits 9 bases in the junction. Taken from cysteine to phenylalanine, the CDR3 has 14 residues. The retained sequence is limited to the CDR3, 42 bases, with the frame set at the first base. V loses 2 bases at its end and J loses 1 base; junction bases beyond the gene matches: 1. CDR1 and CDR2 were assigned from the germline V gene (reference sequence) as SGHNT and YYREEE.